This T cell receptor beta chain stems from a study of T cell responses to AZD1222 COVID-19 vaccine (dated by TCRdb to 2020 to 2022). Describing the broader study: A total of 230 to 250 trial participants underwent TCR sequencing, of whom nearly 210 had received two doses of AZD1222 and 26 had received two doses of the MenACWY control vaccine. Enrollment into the trials was organized by age into subgroups of 18-55, 56-69 and 70-plus years, and those subgroups contained 148, 28 and 57 TCR-sequenced participants, respectively. Overall study results and their limits: Reportedly, close to half of the unique spike-specific TCRs recognized epitopes lying outside the regions that are mutated in the B.1.351 and B.1.1.7 variants. After two AZD1222 doses, spike-specific TCR breadth and depth were significantly higher than at day 0 and than in MenACWY recipients. Vaccine-associated CD4 TCRs spanned the whole spike protein, with dominant responses in regions 160-218 and 743-854. In the small 56-69-year group, the increase in depth fell short of significance, most likely because of low power. Because no day 14 peak-response samples were available, repertoires were characterized only after the peak T cell response. Most participants were white British and females outnumbered males, and the authors suggested that clonal diversity may have been underestimated. Conclusions about previously exposed vaccinees are limited, since just 5 to 7 AZD1222 recipients were seropositive for SARS-CoV-2 at baseline.

The CDR3 regions of human TCRbeta chains were analyzed by immunosequencing. The paper's processing steps were these. Repertoire TCRs were matched against a reference library of SARS-CoV-2-specific TCRs generated with the MIRA antigen-specificity platform. Breadth meant the fraction of unique TCRs that were SARS-CoV-2-associated, whereas depth meant the fraction of total T cells that were SARS-CoV-2-associated. Each spike-specific TCR was assigned to its reactive spike region and to a CD4 or CD8 class using the MIRA data. Log10-transformed breadth and depth values were compared by one-way ANOVA with Sidak's multiple comparisons tests. TCRdb re-hosts the immuneACCESS table, in-frame sequences only. Its copies lack some clones; in the studies checked, an unresolved V gene accounts for under half of them, and the cause for the rest is not known. For V, J and clone size, that table is used; D and trimming come from the DNA. The sample yields 170,000 or so clones; around 88% were counted once. Together, the top ten hold roughly 11% of the sample.

The germline V gene specifies MGHDK as CDR1 and SYGVNS as CDR2. The CDR3 runs 13 residues from the cysteine to the phenylalanine. The read is trimmed to its CDR3 DNA, 39 bases read in frame from base 1. V is reduced by 6 bases and J by 7 bases, leaving a spacing of 12 bases between them. About this clone: Its binding antigen is unknown. The input lacks base qualities; no much larger clone sits a single base away.

The time point label, as the study defines it: about 28 days (+/-7) after the second vaccine dose. AZD1222 recipients whose second dose came at about 4 weeks and those whose second dose came at about 12 weeks were combined into one group, since spike-specific TCR depth and breadth did not differ between the two schedules. Samples from vaccinated people were obtained from the UK trials COV001 and COV002, which included a single-blind randomized controlled phase 2/3 trial of AZD1222 (ChAdOx1 nCoV-19) in healthy adults. Trial participant PBMC samples were collected at day 0 and day 28 after the second dose for TCRbeta chain sequencing.

The TCR originated in an adult who received the AZD1222 COVID-19 vaccine. The input for sequencing was peripheral blood, taken 28 days after the second AZD1222 dose. Rearrangement joined TRBV25-1 to TRBJ1-4; no D gene can be assigned with confidence. The nucleotides read TGTGCCAGCAGATCGGACCCGGTTGAAAAACTGTTTTTT. Translated, this gives CASRSDPVEKLFF.